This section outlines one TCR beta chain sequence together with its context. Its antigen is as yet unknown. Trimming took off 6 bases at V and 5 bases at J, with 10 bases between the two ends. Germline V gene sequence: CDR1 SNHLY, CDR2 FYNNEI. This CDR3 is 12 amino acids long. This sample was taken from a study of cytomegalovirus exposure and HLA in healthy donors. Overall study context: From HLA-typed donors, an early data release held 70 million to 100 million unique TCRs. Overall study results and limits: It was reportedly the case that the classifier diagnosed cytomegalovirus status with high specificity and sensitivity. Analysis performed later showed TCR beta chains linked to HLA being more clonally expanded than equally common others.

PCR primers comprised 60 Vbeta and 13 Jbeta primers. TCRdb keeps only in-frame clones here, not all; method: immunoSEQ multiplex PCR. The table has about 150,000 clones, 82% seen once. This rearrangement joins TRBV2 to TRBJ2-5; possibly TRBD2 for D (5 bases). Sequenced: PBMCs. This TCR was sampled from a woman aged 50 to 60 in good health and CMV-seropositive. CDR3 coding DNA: TGTGCCAGCAGCAAGGGCGGGGAGACCCAGTACTTC. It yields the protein CASSKGGETQYF. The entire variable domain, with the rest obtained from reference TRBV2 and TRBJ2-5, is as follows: EPEVTQTPSHQVTQMGQEVILRCVPISNHLYFYWYRQILGQKVEFLVSFYNNEISEKSEIFDDQFSVERPDGSNFTLKIRSTKLEDSAMYFCASSKGGETQYFGPGTRLLVL.